Listed here is a single TCR beta chain. The data derive from a study of blood T cells in healthy people across ages. Alongside a J-beta primer mix, a sample-barcoded 5' primer served in a second PCR lasting roughly 6 to 12 cycles. TCRdb processed the 5' RACE reads anew with MiXCR; each CDR3 protein has one entry. The sample lists about 620,000 distinct CDR3 sequences; roughly 21% were seen once. CDR3 length: 14 amino acids. Sequencing was performed on blood. This chain connects TRBV12-3 or TRBV12-4 to TRBJ2-5; 9 bases are a match to TRBD1. The DNA end favors TRBJ2-7, so the J call may be wrong. The TCR sequence derives from a man aged 70 or older in good health. CDR3 in DNA: TGTGCCAGCAGTTACCGGGACAGGGACTACGAGCAGTACTTC. This gives the protein CASSYRDRDYEQYF.